These 25 T cell receptor beta chains came from one sample sequenced in a study of shared clonotypes between healthy human individuals. Only CD45RO-negative cells positively selected for CCR7 counted as naive CD8 cells, so terminally differentiated effector memory CD45RA+ cells were excluded. Repertoires were generated with immunoSEQ multiplex PCR, while TCRdb's copy carries only in-frame clones and drops some. The table records millions of clones, about 94% of them present only once. Sample: naive CD8+ T cells sorted from blood. The receptors derive from a young man in good health.

V is TRBV19 and J is TRBJ1-2; no clear D gene. Germline CDR1 reads LNHDA; CDR2 reads SQIVND (reference sequence). The CDR3 has 14 amino acids. Trimming took 3 bases from V and 10 from J, leaving 18 bases between them. CDR3 region: CASSIRPPADSYTF. In DNA, the CDR3 is TGTGCCAGTAGTATCAGACCGCCAGCTGATTCCTACACCTTC.

V is TRBV10-3 and J is TRBJ1-6, with D unresolved. The V end lost 6 bases, the J end lost 6 bases, and 15 bases lay between the germline ends. CDR1 and CDR2 from the germline V gene are ENHRY and SYGVKD. The CDR3 length is 15 residues. CDR3 region: CAISSPASGNSPLHF. The CDR3 coding sequence is TGTGCCATCAGCTCCCCCGCGTCGGGTAATTCACCCCTCCACTTT.

A word on this clone: The sample contains more than one DNA sequence encoding this CDR3. This chain joins TRBV5-1 and TRBJ1-1; D gene unclear. V lost 0 bases to trimming and J lost 0 bases, with 3 bases between them. The CDR3 totals 13 residues. Germline V gene data show CDR1 as SGHRS and CDR2 as YFSETQ. DNA of the CDR3: TGCGCCAGCAGCTTGGTTTTGAACACTGAAGCTTTCTTT. Encoded protein: CASSLVLNTEAFF.

The chain couples TRBV4-1 to TRBJ2-7; a possible D gene is TRBD2 (5 bases). CDR1 and CDR2 (germline): MGHRA, YSYEKL. This CDR3 comprises 16 residues. The ends were cut back, 6 bases at V and 2 bases at J, with 20 bases in the middle. CDR3 region: CASSPLSSGIPYEQYF. The CDR3, as DNA: TGCGCCAGCAGTCCCCTTTCCTCGGGGATCCCCTACGAGCAGTACTTC.

The chain employs TRBV5-1 and TRBJ2-1; 13 bases map to TRBD2. V was clipped by 8 bases and J by 4 bases; unmatched bases: 6. The V gene's germline CDR1 is SGHRS and CDR2 YFSETQ. The CDR3 loop spans 15 amino acids. The CDR3 region has the DNA TGCGCCAGTACTAGCGGGAGGGCCAAGTACAATGAGCAGTTCTTC. This encodes CASTSGRAKYNEQFF.

The chain combines TRBV15 with TRBJ2-7; possibly TRBD1 for D (7 bases). V was pared by 4 bases and J by 4 bases, with 14 bases between. Germline assignment: CDR1 LNHNV and CDR2 YYDKDF (reference sequence). The CDR3 sequence is 14 residues long. The CDR3, as DNA: TGTGCCACCAGCACGGGGCAGGGGGGTTACGAGCAGTACTTC. Amino acid sequence: CATSTGQGGYEQYF.

This clone was picked up one time. The J gene is TRBJ1-1, the V gene TRBV5-1; perhaps TRBD1 as D (5 bases). This CDR3 spans 13 amino acids. CDR1 is SGHRS, CDR2 YFSETQ, per germline. V lost 0 bases and J lost 7, with 10 bases in between. CDR3 sequence (DNA): TGCGCCAGCAGCTTGGCAGGGTCGGGTGAAGCTTTCTTT. It translates to CASSLAGSGEAFF.

In this sample, this clone turned up a few times. This sequence joins TRBV30 and TRBJ2-2, with no clear D. The CDR3 extends over 13 amino acids. Germline V gene sequence: CDR1 GTSNPN, CDR2 SVGIG (reference sequence). V lost 4 bases and J lost 7, with 13 bases in between. CDR3 region: CAWTARFDGELFF. The CDR3 coding sequence is TGTGCCTGGACGGCTCGGTTTGACGGGGAGCTGTTTTTT.

The V and J genes are TRBV9 and TRBJ1-2, with D possibly matching TRBD1 (6 bases). V gave up 0 bases and J gave up 3 bases, with 9 bases separating them. The CDR3 runs to 14 residues. Germline lookup yields CDR1 SGDLS and CDR2 YYNGEE. The CDR3 reads CASSVEGGYYGYTF. The CDR3 nucleotides read TGTGCCAGCAGCGTAGAAGGGGGTTACTATGGCTACACCTTC. Filled out from reference TRBV9 and TRBJ1-2, the complete variable domain reads DSGVTQTPKHLITATGQRVTLRCSPRSGDLSVYWYQQSLDQGLQFLIQYYNGEERAKGNILERFSAQQFPDLHSELNLSSLELGDSALYFCASSVEGGYYGYTFGSGTRLTVV.

Notes on this clone: The sample carries other DNA sequences with the same CDR3. This sequence joins TRBV6-5 and TRBJ2-7, with D maybe TRBD1 (6 bases). There are 13 residues in the CDR3. The germline V and J ends were trimmed by 5 bases and 2 bases, with 10 bases remaining between them. The germline V gene has CDR1 MNHEY and CDR2 SVGAGI. Here the CDR3 reads CASSATGTYEQYF. DNA of the CDR3: TGTGCCAGCAGTGCAACAGGGACCTACGAGCAGTACTTC.

This chain joins TRBV7-9 and TRBJ2-2; D perhaps matches TRBD2 (5 bases). V gave up 5 bases and J gave up 1 base, with 17 bases separating them. CDR1 and CDR2 (germline): SEHNR, FQNEAQ (reference sequence). The CDR3 is 17 residues long. Here the CDR3 DNA reads TGTGCCAGCAGCCCCCTCCCGCTAGAGGGGAACACCGGGGAGCTGTTTTTT. As protein: CASSPLPLEGNTGELFF.

The chain carries TRBV28 and TRBJ1-3; D gene unclear. CDR1 is MDHEN, CDR2 SYDVKM, per germline. Trimming removed 3 bases at V and 2 bases at J, with 8 bases between. The CDR3 runs 14 residues. The CDR3 reads CASSFRVAGNTIYF. The CDR3 DNA reads as TGTGCCAGCAGTTTCCGGGTCGCTGGAAACACCATATATTTT. Based on the CDR3 plus reference TRBV28 and TRBJ1-3, the full variable domain is DVKVTQSSRYLVKRTGEKVFLECVQDMDHENMFWYRQDPGLGLRLIYFSYDVKMKEKGDIPEGYSVSREKKERFSLILESASTNQTSMYLCASSFRVAGNTIYFGEGSWLTVV.

The chain joins TRBV7-9 to TRBJ2-1, with TRBD2 identical over 7 bases. Per the germline V gene, CDR1 is SEHNR and CDR2 is FQNEAQ (reference sequence). There are 12 residues in the CDR3. The J segment lost 8 bases and the V segment lost 8 bases, leaving 6 bases of the junction unmatched. CDR3 nucleotides: TGTGCCAGCTCGGGCGGGAGTGATGAGCAGTTCTTC. The encoded protein is CASSGGSDEQFF.

In nucleotides, the CDR3 is TGTGCCAGCAGTTTCGGACTAGCGGGGGGGGAAGAGACCCAGTACTTC. It specifies CASSFGLAGGEETQYF. This rearrangement joins TRBV2 to TRBJ2-5; 15 bases line up with TRBD2. The CDR3 length is 16 residues. Trimming cost V 5 bases and J 3 bases; bases outside gene matches: 4. The V gene's germline CDR1 is SNHLY and CDR2 FYNNEI.

Notes on this clone: The same CDR3 is also encoded by other DNA sequences in this sample. This sequence joins TRBV4-1 and TRBJ2-7; weak D call: TRBD1 (7 bases). Germline lookup yields CDR1 MGHRA and CDR2 YSYEKL. V lost 2 bases and J 1 base, leaving 12 bases between the germline ends. The CDR3 sequence is 15 residues long. CDR3 loop: CASSQSPGGSYEQYF. CDR3 bases: TGCGCCAGCAGCCAAAGTCCAGGGGGGTCCTACGAGCAGTACTTC.

V is TRBV7-9 and J is TRBJ2-2, with a possible D match to TRBD1 (5 bases). Deletions cut 6 bases from V and 0 bases from J, with 14 bases between. The CDR3 consists of 16 residues. Germline values: CDR1 SEHNR, CDR2 FQNEAQ (reference sequence). The CDR3: CASSPEWGANTGELFF. CDR3 DNA: TGTGCCAGCAGTCCGGAGTGGGGCGCGAACACCGGGGAGCTGTTTTTT.

This clone was seen once. The chain links TRBV28 to TRBJ1-1; perhaps TRBD1 as D (5 bases). This CDR3 contains 13 residues. Germline CDR1 reads MDHEN; CDR2 reads SYDVKM. Trimming stripped 8 bases from V and 5 bases from J, with 15 bases between. CDR3 sequence: CASFPWGTTEAFF. The CDR3 DNA sequence: TGTGCCAGCTTCCCTTGGGGCACGACTGAAGCTTTCTTT.

The chain combines TRBV4-1 with TRBJ1-5; D remains ambiguous. This CDR3 region has 15 residues. The germline V gene encodes CDR1 MGHRA and CDR2 YSYEKL. The V and J ends lost 1 base and 7 bases respectively, with 14 bases between them. CDR3 loop: CASSQVTTELQPQHF. In DNA form, the CDR3 reads TGCGCCAGCAGCCAAGTAACAACTGAACTACAGCCCCAGCATTTT.

The chain recombines TRBV20-1 with TRBJ2-1, with TRBD1 matching 7 bases. This CDR3 comprises 11 residues. Germline CDR1 DFQATT, CDR2 SNEGSKA (reference sequence). The V gene end was trimmed by 1 base and the J gene end by 14 bases; junction bases not matched to a gene: 5. The CDR3 loop reads CSARATGLEFF. In DNA, the CDR3 is TGCAGTGCTAGAGCGACAGGGCTTGAGTTCTTC.

The chain uses TRBV12-5 and TRBJ1-2; D gene unclear. Germline values: CDR1 LGHNT, CDR2 FRNRAP. The CDR3 length is 14 residues. The V end was cut by 6 bases, the J end by 1 base, with 12 bases between. CDR3 sequence: CASGIAGNNYGYTF. The CDR3, as DNA: TGTGCTAGTGGAATCGCCGGGAATAACTATGGCTACACCTTC.

The chain's CDR3 is CAISESSGLAGAGELFF. In nucleotides, the CDR3 is TGTGCCATCAGTGAGAGCTCAGGACTAGCGGGAGCCGGGGAGCTGTTTTTT. This chain links TRBV10-3 with TRBJ2-2; 13 nucleotides align to TRBD2. The germline gives CDR1 ENHRY, CDR2 SYGVKD. This CDR3 has 17 amino acids. The J segment lost 6 bases and the V segment lost 2 bases, leaving 6 bases of the junction unmatched.

This chain links TRBV18 with TRBJ2-1; D gene uncertain. Germline CDR1 reads KGHSH; CDR2 reads LQKENI. With 4 bases removed from V and 5 bases from J, the gap between germline ends came to 6 bases. CDR3 size: 12 residues. CDR3 in DNA: TGTGCCAGCTCACAGGCGAACAATGAGCAGTTCTTC. Its translation: CASSQANNEQFF.

The chain couples TRBV10-3 to TRBJ2-3; 7 bases fit TRBD2. V lost 0 bases, J lost 1 base, and 7 bases stayed unmatched. Germline V CDR1 and CDR2: ENHRY, SYGVKD. CDR3 length: 17 residues. CDR3 amino acids: CAISESSTSVGTDTQYF. The CDR3 bases are TGTGCCATCAGTGAGTCGAGCACTAGCGTCGGCACAGATACGCAGTATTTT.

V usage is TRBV2 and J usage is TRBJ2-5, with 8 nucleotides matching TRBD2. Germline assignment: CDR1 SNHLY and CDR2 FYNNEI. This CDR3 has 16 residues. Losses at the gene ends were 3 bases for V and 2 bases for J; bases not matched to a gene: 8. The CDR3 bases are TGTGCCAGCAGTGAGGGTCGGGAGGGAAGACAAGAGACCCAGTACTTC. Residues: CASSEGREGRQETQYF.

This clone was recorded once. This chain links TRBV7-2 with TRBJ2-1; D ambiguous. Germline-derived CDR1 and CDR2 are SGHTA and FQGNSA. V was cut by 2 bases and J by 9 bases, with 11 bases left in between. The CDR3 loop spans 13 amino acids. The DNA for the CDR3 is TGTGCCAGCAGCTTATCCCCCGGGCCTGAGCAGTTCTTC. Its translation: CASSLSPGPEQFF. Supplemented by reference TRBV7-2 and TRBJ2-1, the full variable domain reads GAGVSQSPSNKVTEKGKDVELRCDPISGHTALYWYRQSLGQGLEFLIYFQGNSAPDKSGLPSDRFSAERTGGSVSTLTIQRTQQEDSAVYLCASSLSPGPEQFFGPGTRLTVL.